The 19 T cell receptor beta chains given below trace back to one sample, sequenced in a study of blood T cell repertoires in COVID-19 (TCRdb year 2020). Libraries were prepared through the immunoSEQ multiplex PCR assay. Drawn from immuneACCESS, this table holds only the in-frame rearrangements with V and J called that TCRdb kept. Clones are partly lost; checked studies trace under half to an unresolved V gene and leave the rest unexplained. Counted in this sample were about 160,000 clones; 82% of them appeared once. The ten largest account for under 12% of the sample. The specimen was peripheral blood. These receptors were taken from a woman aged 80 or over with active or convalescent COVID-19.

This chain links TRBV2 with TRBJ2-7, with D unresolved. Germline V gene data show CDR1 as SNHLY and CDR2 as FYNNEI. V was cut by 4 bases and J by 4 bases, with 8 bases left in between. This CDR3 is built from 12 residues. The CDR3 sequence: CASSVYGYEQYF. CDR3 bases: TGTGCCAGCAGTGTATACGGGTACGAGCAGTACTTC. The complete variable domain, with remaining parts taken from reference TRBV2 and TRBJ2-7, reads EPEVTQTPSHQVTQMGQEVILRCVPISNHLYFYWYRQILGQKVEFLVSFYNNEISEKSEIFDDQFSVERPDGSNFTLKIRSTKLEDSAMYFCASSVYGYEQYFGPGTRLTVT.

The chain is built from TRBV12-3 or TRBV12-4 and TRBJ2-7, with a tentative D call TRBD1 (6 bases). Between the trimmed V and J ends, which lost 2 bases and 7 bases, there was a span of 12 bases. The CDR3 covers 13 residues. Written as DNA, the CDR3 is TGTGCCAGCAGTTTAAACAGGGTGGGAGAGCAGTACTTC. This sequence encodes CASSLNRVGEQYF.

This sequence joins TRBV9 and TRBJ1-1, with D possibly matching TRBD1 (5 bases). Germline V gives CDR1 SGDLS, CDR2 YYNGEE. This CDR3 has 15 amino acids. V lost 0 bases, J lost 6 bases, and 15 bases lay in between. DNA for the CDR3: TGTGCCAGCAGCGTAGGGAATAGGGGATTCTCTGAAGCTTTCTTT. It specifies CASSVGNRGFSEAFF.

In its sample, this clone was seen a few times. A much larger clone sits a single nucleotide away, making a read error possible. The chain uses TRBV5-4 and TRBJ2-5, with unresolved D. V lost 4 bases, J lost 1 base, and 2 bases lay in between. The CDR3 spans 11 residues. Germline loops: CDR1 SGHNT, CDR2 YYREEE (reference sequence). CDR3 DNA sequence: TGTGCCAGCAGCCTCCAAGAGACCCAGTACTTC. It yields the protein CASSLQETQYF.

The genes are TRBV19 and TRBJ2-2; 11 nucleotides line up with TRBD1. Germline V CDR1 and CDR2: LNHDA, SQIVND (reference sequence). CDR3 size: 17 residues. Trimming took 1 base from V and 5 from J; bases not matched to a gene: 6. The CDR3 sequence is CASSIVRTGGRTGELFF. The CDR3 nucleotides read TGTGCCAGTAGTATAGTGAGGACAGGGGGCAGGACCGGGGAGCTGTTTTTT. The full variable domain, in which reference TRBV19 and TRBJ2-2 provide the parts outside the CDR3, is DGGITQSPKYLFRKEGQNVTLSCEQNLNHDAMYWYRQDPGQGLRLIYYSQIVNDFQKGDIAEGYSVSREKKESFPLTVTSAQKNPTAFYLCASSIVRTGGRTGELFFGEGSRLTVL.

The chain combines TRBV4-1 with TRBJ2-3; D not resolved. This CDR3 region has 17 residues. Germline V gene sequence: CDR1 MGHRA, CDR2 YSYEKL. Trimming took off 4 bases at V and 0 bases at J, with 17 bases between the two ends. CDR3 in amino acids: CASSLRGPRSSTDTQYF. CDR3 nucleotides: TGCGCCAGCAGCCTGAGAGGTCCCAGATCTAGCACAGATACGCAGTATTTT.

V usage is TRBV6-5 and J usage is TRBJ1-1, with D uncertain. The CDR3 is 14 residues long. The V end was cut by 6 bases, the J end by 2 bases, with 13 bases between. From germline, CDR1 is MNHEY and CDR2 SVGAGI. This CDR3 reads CASRVLTVNTEAFF. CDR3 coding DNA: TGTGCCAGCAGAGTTCTAACAGTAAACACTGAAGCTTTCTTT.

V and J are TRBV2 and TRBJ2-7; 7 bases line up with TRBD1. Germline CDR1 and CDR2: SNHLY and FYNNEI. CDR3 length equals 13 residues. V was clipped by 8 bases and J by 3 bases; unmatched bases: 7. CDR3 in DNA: TGTGCCAGCTCGGGACAGTCAATCTACGAGCAGTACTTC. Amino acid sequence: CASSGQSIYEQYF.

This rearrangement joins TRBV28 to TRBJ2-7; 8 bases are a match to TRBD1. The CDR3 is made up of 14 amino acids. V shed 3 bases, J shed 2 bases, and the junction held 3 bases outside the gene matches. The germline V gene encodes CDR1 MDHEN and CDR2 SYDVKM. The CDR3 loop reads CASSLGGQAYEQYF. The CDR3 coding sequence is TGTGCCAGCAGTTTGGGGGGACAGGCCTACGAGCAGTACTTC.

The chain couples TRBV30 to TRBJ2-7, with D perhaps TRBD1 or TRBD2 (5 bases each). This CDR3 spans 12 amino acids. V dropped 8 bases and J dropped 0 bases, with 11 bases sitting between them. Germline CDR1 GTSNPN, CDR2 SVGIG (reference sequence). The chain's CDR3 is CAGGRSSYEQYF. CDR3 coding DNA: TGTGCCGGGGGTAGGAGCTCCTACGAGCAGTACTTC.

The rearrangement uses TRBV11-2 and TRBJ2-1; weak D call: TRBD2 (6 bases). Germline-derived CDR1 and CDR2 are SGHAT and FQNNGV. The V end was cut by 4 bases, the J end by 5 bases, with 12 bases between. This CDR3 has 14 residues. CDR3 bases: TGTGCCAGCAGCTACGGGAGCCCGAACAATGAGCAGTTCTTC. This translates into CASSYGSPNNEQFF.

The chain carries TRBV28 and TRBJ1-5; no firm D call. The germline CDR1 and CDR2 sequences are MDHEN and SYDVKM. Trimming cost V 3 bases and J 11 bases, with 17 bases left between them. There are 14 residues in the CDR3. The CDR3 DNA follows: TGTGCCAGCAGTTTGACCCCCTGGGCTTGGTCCCAGCATTTT. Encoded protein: CASSLTPWAWSQHF.

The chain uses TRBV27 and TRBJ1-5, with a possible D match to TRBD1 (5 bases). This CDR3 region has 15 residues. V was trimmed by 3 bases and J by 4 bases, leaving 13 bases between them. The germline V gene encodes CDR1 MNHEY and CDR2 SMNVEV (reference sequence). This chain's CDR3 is CASSFRGETNQPQHF. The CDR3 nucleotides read TGTGCCAGCAGTTTTCGGGGGGAGACGAATCAGCCCCAGCATTTT.

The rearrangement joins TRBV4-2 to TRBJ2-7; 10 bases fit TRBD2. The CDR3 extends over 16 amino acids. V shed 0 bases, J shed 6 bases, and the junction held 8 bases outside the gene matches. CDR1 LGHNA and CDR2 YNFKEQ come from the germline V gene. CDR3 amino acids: CASSQDVGTSVSEQYF. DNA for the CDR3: TGTGCCAGCAGCCAAGATGTTGGGACTAGCGTAAGCGAGCAGTACTTC.

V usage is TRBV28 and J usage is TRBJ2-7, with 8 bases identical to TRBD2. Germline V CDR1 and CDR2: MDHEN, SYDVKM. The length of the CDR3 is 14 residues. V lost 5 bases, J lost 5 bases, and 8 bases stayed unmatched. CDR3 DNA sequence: TGTGCCAGCAGTGTTTCGGCGGGAGGTCACGAGCAGTACTTC. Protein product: CASSVSAGGHEQYF. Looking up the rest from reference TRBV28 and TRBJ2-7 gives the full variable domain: DVKVTQSSRYLVKRTGEKVFLECVQDMDHENMFWYRQDPGLGLRLIYFSYDVKMKEKGDIPEGYSVSREKKERFSLILESASTNQTSMYLCASSVSAGGHEQYFGPGTRLTVT.

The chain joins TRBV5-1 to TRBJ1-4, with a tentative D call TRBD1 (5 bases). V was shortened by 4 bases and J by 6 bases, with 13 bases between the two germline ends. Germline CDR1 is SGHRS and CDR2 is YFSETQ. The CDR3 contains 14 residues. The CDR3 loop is CASSQAGGDEKLFF. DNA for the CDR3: TGCGCCAGCAGCCAGGCCGGGGGTGATGAAAAACTGTTTTTT.

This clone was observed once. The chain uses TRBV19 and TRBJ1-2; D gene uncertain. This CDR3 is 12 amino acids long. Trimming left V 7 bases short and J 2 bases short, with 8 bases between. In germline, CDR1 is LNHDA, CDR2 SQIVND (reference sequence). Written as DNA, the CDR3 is TGTGCCAGTACTTCTTCCAACTATGGCTACACCTTC. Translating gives CASTSSNYGYTF. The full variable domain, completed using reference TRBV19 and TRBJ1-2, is DGGITQSPKYLFRKEGQNVTLSCEQNLNHDAMYWYRQDPGQGLRLIYYSQIVNDFQKGDIAEGYSVSREKKESFPLTVTSAQKNPTAFYLCASTSSNYGYTFGSGTRLTVV.

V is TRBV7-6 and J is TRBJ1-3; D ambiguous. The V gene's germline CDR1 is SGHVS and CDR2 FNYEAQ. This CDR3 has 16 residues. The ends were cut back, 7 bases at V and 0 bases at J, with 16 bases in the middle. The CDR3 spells CASTLLVGSSGNTIYF. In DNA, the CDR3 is TGTGCCAGCACCTTGCTTGTGGGGAGCTCTGGAAACACCATATATTTT.

This CDR3 reads CASSQDHGRVAFF. CDR3 nucleotides: TGCGCCAGCAGCCAAGATCATGGCAGGGTAGCTTTCTTT. The V gene is TRBV4-1, the J gene TRBJ1-1; the D gene is possibly TRBD1 (5 bases). V lost 0 bases and J lost 10, with 12 bases in between. Germline CDR1 reads MGHRA; CDR2 reads YSYEKL. This CDR3 is 13 amino acids long.